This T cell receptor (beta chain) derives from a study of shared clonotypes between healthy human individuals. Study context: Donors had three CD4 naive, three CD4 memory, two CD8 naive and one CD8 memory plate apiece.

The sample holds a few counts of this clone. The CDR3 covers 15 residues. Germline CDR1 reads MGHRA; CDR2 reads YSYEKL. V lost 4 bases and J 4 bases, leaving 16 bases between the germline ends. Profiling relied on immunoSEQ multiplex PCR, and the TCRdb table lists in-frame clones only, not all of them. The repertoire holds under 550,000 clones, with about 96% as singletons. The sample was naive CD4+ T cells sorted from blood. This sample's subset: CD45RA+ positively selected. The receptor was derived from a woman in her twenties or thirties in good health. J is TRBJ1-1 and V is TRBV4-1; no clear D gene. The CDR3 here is CASSPSGWLGTEAFF. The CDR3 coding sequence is TGCGCCAGCAGCCCCAGCGGGTGGTTGGGCACTGAAGCTTTCTTT.